Described below is a single T cell receptor (beta chain) sequence and its context. This entry belongs to a study of T cells in Graves' hyperthyroidism and ophthalmopathy. Looked up from germline, CDR1 is SEHNR and CDR2 is FQNEAQ (reference sequence). Trimming took 3 bases from V and 1 from J; bases not matched to a gene: 4. The CDR3 sequence is 16 residues long. Amplification yielded TCR beta CDR3 regions, with RNA transcripts as the source. HTBI primers were employed in a first-round RT-PCR of the TCR CDR3. TCRdb redid the calling of the multiplex PCR reads with MiXCR, one entry per CDR3 protein. The sample holds around 400,000 distinct CDR3 sequences, about 15% seen once.

The TCR sequence derives from a woman in her sixties or seventies with Graves' ophthalmopathy. Sequencing was performed on blood. The rearrangement links TRBV7-9 to TRBJ2-5, with 11 bases that match TRBD2. The CDR3 region is CASSFVAGGAQETQYF. The CDR3, as DNA: TGTGCCAGCAGCTTCGTAGCGGGAGGGGCCCAAGAGACCCAGTACTTC.